What follows describes a single TCR beta chain. The assay was immunoSEQ multiplex PCR, and TCRdb's table has in-frame clones only and misses some. There are 140,000 to 150,000 clones in the sample; around 84% occur only once, and roughly 6.2% lies in the top ten. The CDR3 loop spans 18 amino acids. With 2 bases clipped from V and 6 bases from J, the junction kept 11 bases outside the gene matches. The germline V gene has CDR1 SGDLS and CDR2 YYNGEE. This sample was taken from a study of blood T cell repertoires in COVID-19. The overall study: Sites in the United States, Italy and Spain provided acute and convalescent COVID-19 samples.

The specimen was PBMCs or T cells enriched from blood (not recorded which). The chain has TRBV9 and TRBJ2-3; 14 nucleotides align to TRBD2. The receptor's source is a woman in her forties or fifties who had been exposed to COVID-19. This CDR3 is CASSVAQGTSGGWDTQYF. For the CDR3, the DNA is TGTGCCAGCAGCGTCGCCCAGGGGACTAGCGGGGGATGGGATACGCAGTATTTT. The full variable domain, its missing parts supplied by reference TRBV9 and TRBJ2-3, is DSGVTQTPKHLITATGQRVTLRCSPRSGDLSVYWYQQSLDQGLQFLIQYYNGEERAKGNILERFSAQQFPDLHSELNLSSLELGDSALYFCASSVAQGTSGGWDTQYFGPGTRLTVL.